The source of this T cell receptor beta chain is a study of molecular identifiers for immune sequencing clone quantification (dated by TCRdb to 2016 to 2019). The study in broad terms: For a replicate experiment, RNA from roughly 18,000 or 92,000 naive CD8 T cells was divided into five aliquots, and four of the five aliquots were sequenced. The study was a methods study using CD8 T cells to benchmark molecular-identifier clustering-based TCR repertoire sequencing (MIDCIRS) and TCR RNA copy counting. Overall study outcomes, separate from this receptor: Clones above 20 RNA copies held over 99% of molecules in CMV-specific effector cells but under 1% in naive cells. A single cell's worth of spiked-in Jurkat TCR RNA was reported detectable even among one million naive CD8 T cells. When barcode sub-clustering was omitted, TCR diversity was inflated by chimeric consensus sequences, with chimeras reaching as high as 47%. Modeling gave around 2.7 recovered TCR RNA copies per cell versus about 10 by digital PCR, implying approximately 30% capture efficiency. Naive libraries contained spiked-in Jurkat TCR RNA (roughly 10 copies' worth), which is not part of the donor repertoire. Highly expanded clone sizes could be underestimated because identical TCR molecules may share a barcode.

From its cysteine to its phenylalanine, the CDR3 spans 14 amino acids. The kept DNA is CDR3 alone, 42 bases in frame from the first base. The trim is 1 base for V and 3 bases for J, with a gap of 9 bases between the germline ends. The protocol used for the library was PCR. The sequencing machine was a NextSeq 500. Bulk TCR libraries were generated as previously described, with the TCR primers listed in Table S5 used. The Qiagen AllPrep DNA/RNA kit was used to purify total RNA. Before any analysis, reads coming from multiple sequencing runs of the same library were combined into one pool. Concerning the study's data processing: Only reads with exact TCR constant sequence were kept, trimmed to 150 nt, and grouped by their 12-nt molecular barcodes. Reads inside each barcode group were sub-clustered using a 15% Levenshtein threshold, and a quality-weighted consensus sequence was constructed for each RNA molecule. Non-functional sequences were filtered out, along with any lower-count sequence sitting one edit away from another sequence. On the basis of fitting two negative binomial distributions, barcode sub-clusters with fewer than 20% of the maximum read count were discarded. The public reads were reprocessed in TCRdb via fastp at Q25 and MiXCR, keeping in-frame beta chains. Rows with one shared CDR3 protein collapse into an entry with the most common genes and DNA. The V and J calls and clone size are TCRdb's, not the authors'. The sample records a few hundred thousand distinct CDR3 sequences, 24% of which are singletons. The ten biggest clones cover around 0.7% of the sample.

The table lists this clonotype with many counts. Its cognate antigen has yet to be identified. No base-level quality is on record; no much larger clone is a single base apart. Libraries of naive CD8 T cells were built from approximately 22,000 to 940,000 sorted cells, with 10%, 30% or 50% of the purified RNA used. Naive CD8 T cells, defined as CD8+CD4-CCR7+CD45RA+, were FACS-sorted into RLT Plus buffer on a BD FACSAria II. Nine to eleven TCR copies' worth of Jurkat RNA were spiked into roughly 17,000-1,100,000 naive CD8 T cell samples to test detection sensitivity. Enrichment of CD8 T cells was done with RosetteSep CD8+ T Cell Enrichment Cocktail plus Ficoll-Paque, and ACK red cell lysis came afterward.

Input material: naive CD8+ T cells from blood, with Jurkat cell RNA spiked in. The sample's cell subset or site, from its label and the paper: FACS-sorted CD8+CD4-CCR7+CD45RA+ naive T cells. The sequence joins TRBV12-3 or TRBV12-4 to TRBJ1-2, and the D gene may be TRBD1, 6 bases matching. The TCR comes from a human donor in good health. Some libraries in this study had Jurkat cell RNA spiked in. The nucleotide sequence reads as follows: TGTGCCAGCAGTTTAGTCGCAGGGGACTATGGCTACACCTTC. This encodes CASSLVAGDYGYTF.